Presented here are 31 T cell receptor beta chains from one specimen sequenced in a study of PD-1 blockade in classical Hodgkin lymphoma. Some clones are missing from TCRdb's copy, which holds only in-frame ones; the method was immunoSEQ multiplex PCR. Altogether about 21,000 clones are present, under 75% being singletons, with the ten largest covering 1% to 1.5%. Specified time point: cycle 4 day 1 (C4D1), after five to seven weeks of nivolumab. Every patient was affected by relapse after autologous stem cell transplantation, while exposure to brentuximab vedotin was not uniform. Thawed PBMCs underwent magnetic negative selection to yield purified CD4+ T cells. Specimen: CD4+ T cells from blood, collected before the fourth cycle of nivolumab. The source is a human donor with classical Hodgkin lymphoma.

This clone was seen a few times. The chain links TRBV4-2 to TRBJ1-6, with unresolved D. The germline CDR1 and CDR2 sequences are LGHNA and YNFKEQ. This CDR3 contains 18 residues. With 0 bases removed from V and 5 bases from J, the gap between germline ends came to 17 bases. CDR3 in DNA: TGTGCCAGCAGCCAAGAGTCAACTGGGGTAGGGAATAATTCACCCCTCCACTTT. Protein sequence: CASSQESTGVGNNSPLHF.

The J gene is TRBJ1-3, the V gene TRBV9, with D possibly being TRBD1 (5 bases). The length of the CDR3 is 16 residues. The germline V gene encodes CDR1 SGDLS and CDR2 YYNGEE. Between the trimmed V and J ends, which lost 4 bases and 0 bases, there was a span of 14 bases. The CDR3 DNA sequence: TGTGCCAGCAGCCCCGGGGTACAGGTCTCTGGAAACACCATATATTTT. It yields the protein CASSPGVQVSGNTIYF.

This clone has just a few counts. The genes are TRBV2 and TRBJ1-2; tentative D call: TRBD1 (5 bases). Germline V gene data show CDR1 as SNHLY and CDR2 as FYNNEI. The CDR3 sequence is 14 residues long. The germline V and J ends were trimmed by 6 bases and 3 bases, with 14 bases remaining between them. The chain's CDR3 is CASSLTSGHYGYTF. DNA for the CDR3: TGTGCCAGCAGCCTGACCTCAGGGCACTATGGCTACACCTTC.

The chain links TRBV5-5 to TRBJ1-1; D remains unclear. The CDR3 spans 12 residues. Per germline, CDR1 SGHKS and CDR2 YYEKEE (reference sequence). Trimming shortened V by 3 bases and J by 4 bases, and 7 bases separated the two germline ends. The CDR3 spells CASSSTTTEAFF. The CDR3 DNA reads as TGTGCCAGCAGCTCAACTACCACTGAAGCTTTCTTT.

The chain combines TRBV6-6 with TRBJ1-2; D remains unclear. The CDR3 length is 11 residues. From germline, CDR1 is MNHNY and CDR2 SVGAGI (reference sequence). V gave up 7 bases and J gave up 7 bases, with 10 bases separating them. The CDR3 loop reads CASNQESGYTF. Written as DNA, the CDR3 is TGTGCCAGCAACCAGGAGTCTGGCTACACCTTC.

The rearrangement links TRBV11-2 to TRBJ2-2, with D maybe TRBD1 (6 bases). Between the trimmed V and J ends, which lost 6 bases and 0 bases, there was a span of 14 bases. Germline V lookup: CDR1 SGHAT, CDR2 FQNNGV. The CDR3 runs to 16 residues. The chain's CDR3 is CASSSGVLSNTGELFF. CDR3 nucleotide sequence: TGTGCCAGCAGTTCAGGGGTACTCTCGAACACCGGGGAGCTGTTTTTT.

V and J are TRBV14 and TRBJ2-7; D not resolved. The CDR3 consists of 15 residues. V was trimmed by 4 bases and J by 2 bases, leaving 15 bases between them. CDR1 SGHDN and CDR2 FVKESK come from the germline V gene. The CDR3 sequence is CASSPAPQQPYEQYF. DNA of the CDR3: TGTGCCAGCAGCCCCGCCCCGCAGCAGCCCTACGAGCAGTACTTC.

This clone showed up just once. CDR3 protein: CASSLNPQVFPGEQYF. CDR3 in DNA: TGTGCCAGCAGCTTAAACCCCCAGGTTTTCCCTGGCGAGCAGTACTTC. V and J are TRBV7-6 and TRBJ2-7; D is uncertain. The germline V gene encodes CDR1 SGHVS and CDR2 FNYEAQ. The CDR3 runs to 16 residues. V shed 2 bases and J shed 6 bases, with 20 bases lying between them.

This chain connects TRBV2 to TRBJ2-5, with TRBD2 matching over 12 bases. The CDR3 runs 18 residues. The germline CDR1 and CDR2 sequences are SNHLY and FYNNEI. The V gene end was trimmed by 2 bases and the J gene end by 0 bases; junction bases not matched to a gene: 7. CDR3 in amino acids: CASSESGLAGMYQETQYF. The DNA for the CDR3 is TGTGCCAGCAGTGAATCCGGACTAGCGGGGATGTACCAAGAGACCCAGTACTTC.

V usage is TRBV18 and J usage is TRBJ2-3, with 10 bases fitting TRBD2. The V gene's germline CDR1 is KGHSH and CDR2 LQKENI. The CDR3 runs 15 residues. V trimming: 2 bases; J trimming: 4 bases; junction bases outside the gene matches: 3. The CDR3 is CASSPGLAGADTQYF. The CDR3 DNA reads as TGTGCCAGCTCACCAGGGCTAGCGGGGGCAGATACGCAGTATTTT.

The chain links TRBV7-2 to TRBJ2-3; TRBD2 might be the D (6 bases). V lost 1 base, J lost 12 bases, and 17 bases lay in between. Germline lookup yields CDR1 SGHTA and CDR2 FQGNSA. This CDR3 is built from 14 residues. The CDR3, as DNA: TGTGCCAGCAGCTTAGGACAGCGGAGGGACCCCCAGTATTTT. The encoded protein is CASSLGQRRDPQYF.

The chain uses TRBV12-1 and TRBJ1-2. TRBV12-1 is given as a pseudogene. The length of the CDR3 is 13 residues. As DNA, the CDR3 is TGTGCCAGCAGCTCTGTGGGGGGGCTTGGCTACACCTTC. Amino acid sequence: CASSSVGGLGYTF.

This clone was seen more than once but under ten times. The chain links TRBV27 to TRBJ1-3; no reliable D call. The CDR3 is 16 residues long. The V end was cut by 4 bases, the J end by 3 bases, with 16 bases between. CDR1 and CDR2 from the germline V gene are MNHEY and SMNVEV (reference sequence). The CDR3 loop is CASSWKAPPFGNTIYF. The CDR3 coding sequence is TGTGCCAGCAGTTGGAAAGCACCCCCCTTTGGAAACACCATATATTTT.

V usage is TRBV2 and J usage is TRBJ2-7; 9 bases are shared with TRBD1. Trimming at V came to 6 bases and at J to 2 bases, leaving 23 bases not matched to a gene. The CDR3 has 20 amino acids. Per the germline V gene, CDR1 is SNHLY and CDR2 is FYNNEI. The CDR3 loop reads CASSVPMIGTGSLSPYEQYF. CDR3 in DNA: TGTGCCAGCAGCGTCCCAATGATCGGGACAGGGAGCCTTAGCCCCTACGAGCAGTACTTC. The variable domain in full, with the rest retrieved from reference TRBV2 and TRBJ2-7, is EPEVTQTPSHQVTQMGQEVILRCVPISNHLYFYWYRQILGQKVEFLVSFYNNEISEKSEIFDDQFSVERPDGSNFTLKIRSTKLEDSAMYFCASSVPMIGTGSLSPYEQYFGPGTRLTVT.

The chain is built from TRBV21-1 and TRBJ2-7; no check of the table's D call, TRBD1, against the DNA was made. TRBV21-1 is annotated as a pseudogene. This CDR3 spans 19 amino acids. CDR3 sequence: CASSKPPLKAYRRLYEQYF. In DNA form, the CDR3 reads TGTGCCAGCAGCAAACCTCCGTTAAAAGCTTACAGGCGGCTATACGAGCAGTACTTC.

V gene TRBV5-6 combines with J gene TRBJ1-5, with D uncertain. CDR3 size: 14 residues. Trimming took 3 bases from V and 4 from J, leaving 11 bases between them. CDR1 SGHDT and CDR2 YYEEEE come from the germline V gene. CDR3 sequence reads: CASSSGLGNQPQHF. CDR3 DNA sequence: TGTGCCAGCAGCTCCGGACTCGGTAATCAGCCCCAGCATTTT.

This clone has only a few counts. This sequence joins TRBV30 and TRBJ1-5; D is unresolved. V lost 0 bases and J 3 bases, leaving 6 bases between the germline ends. CDR3 length equals 13 residues. Germline V gives CDR1 GTSNPN, CDR2 SVGIG (reference sequence). The CDR3 reads CAWSVQDNQPQHF. The CDR3 DNA sequence: TGTGCCTGGAGTGTACAAGACAATCAGCCCCAGCATTTT.

The gene calls are TRBV2 and TRBJ2-1; a weak D match, TRBD1 (6 bases). V was clipped by 5 bases and J by 0 bases, with 14 bases between them. The germline gives CDR1 SNHLY, CDR2 FYNNEI. This CDR3 is built from 16 residues. In DNA, the CDR3 is TGTGCCAGCAGTTACAGGGACGGCAGCTCCTACAATGAGCAGTTCTTC. The encoded protein is CASSYRDGSSYNEQFF.

This sequence joins TRBV7-2 and TRBJ2-3, with 8 bases matching TRBD1. Germline V gene data show CDR1 as SGHTA and CDR2 as FQGNSA. The CDR3 covers 14 residues. Trimming removed 5 bases from V and 3 bases from J; junction bases left unmatched: 4. The CDR3 DNA follows: TGTGCCAGCAGCCGACAGGGGAGGACAGATACGCAGTATTTT. Protein: CASSRQGRTDTQYF.

The gene calls are TRBV15 and TRBJ2-5, with no clear D. V gave up 0 bases and J gave up 1 base, with 9 bases separating them. The V gene's germline CDR1 is LNHNV and CDR2 YYDKDF (reference sequence). CDR3 size: 15 residues. In DNA form, the CDR3 reads TGTGCCACCAGCAGAGATATCACTATCCAAGAGACCCAGTACTTC. Its translation: CATSRDITIQETQYF.

This chain connects TRBV5-1 to TRBJ1-2, with 10 bases aligning to TRBD1. The germline CDR1 and CDR2 sequences are SGHRS and YFSETQ. The CDR3 runs 15 residues. V lost 5 bases, J lost 4 bases, and 8 bases stayed unmatched. CDR3 amino acids: CASRSGTGVLYGYTF. The CDR3 DNA follows: TGCGCCAGCAGGTCCGGGACAGGGGTACTCTATGGCTACACCTTC. Using reference TRBV5-1 and TRBJ1-2 for the parts outside the CDR3, the full variable domain is KAGVTQTPRYLIKTRGQQVTLSCSPISGHRSVSWYQQTPGQGLQFLFEYFSETQRNKGNFPGRFSGRQFSNSRSEMNVSTLELGDSALYLCASRSGTGVLYGYTFGSGTRLTVV.

The genes are TRBV5-6 and TRBJ1-1; D remains ambiguous. CDR1 and CDR2 from the germline V gene are SGHDT and YYEEEE. Trimming removed 0 bases at V and 1 base at J, with 16 bases between. The CDR3 is 17 residues long. The CDR3, as DNA: TGTGCCAGCAGCTTGGAATACGGGTCCGGAAGGAACACTGAAGCTTTCTTT. Its protein is CASSLEYGSGRNTEAFF. The complete variable domain, with remaining parts taken from reference TRBV5-6 and TRBJ1-1, reads DAGVTQSPTHLIKTRGQQVTLRCSPKSGHDTVSWYQQALGQGPQFIFQYYEEEERQRGNFPDRFSGHQFPNYSSELNVNALLLGDSALYLCASSLEYGSGRNTEAFFGQGTRLTVV.

The V and J genes are TRBV27 and TRBJ1-2, with D perhaps matching TRBD1 (6 bases). CDR1 and CDR2 from the germline V gene are MNHEY and SMNVEV (reference sequence). V was cut by 4 bases and J by 8 bases, with 20 bases left in between. This CDR3 comprises 15 residues. The DNA for the CDR3 is TGTGCCAGCAGTTCCCCGCTGGGGGGCGCAGGGGGCTACACCTTC. The encoded protein is CASSSPLGGAGGYTF.

This clone came up once. The genes are TRBV7-2 and TRBJ2-5, with D perhaps TRBD2 (5 bases). CDR1 SGHTA and CDR2 FQGNSA come from the germline V gene. The CDR3 sequence is 14 residues long. The V and J ends lost 3 bases and 4 bases respectively, with 12 bases between them. The CDR3 sequence is CASSFALAAETQYF. The CDR3 DNA sequence: TGTGCCAGCAGCTTTGCCCTAGCAGCAGAGACCCAGTACTTC.

The sample holds a few counts of this clone. The chain uses TRBV4-1 and TRBJ2-6; no firm D call. Germline lookup yields CDR1 MGHRA and CDR2 YSYEKL. The V end lost 1 base, the J end lost 4 bases, and 14 bases lay between the germline ends. This CDR3 spans 17 amino acids. CDR3 bases: TGCGCCAGCAGCCAAGTGTCAGTAAGATCGGGGGCCAACGTCCTGACTTTC. It is translated as CASSQVSVRSGANVLTF.

The gene calls are TRBV9 and TRBJ2-5; 8 bases align to TRBD2. CDR1 and CDR2 (germline): SGDLS, YYNGEE. The CDR3 spans 15 residues. Germline trimming cut 4 bases from V and 2 bases from J; bases unmatched to any gene: 7. This CDR3 is CASSRGVAGQETQYF. In nucleotides, the CDR3 is TGTGCCAGCAGCCGAGGAGTAGCGGGGCAAGAGACCCAGTACTTC.

The genes are TRBV7-2 and TRBJ1-1; the D is unclear. The germline V gene encodes CDR1 SGHTA and CDR2 FQGNSA. V lost 5 bases and J lost 5, with 15 bases in between. This CDR3 comprises 14 residues. CDR3 protein: CASSLGLRGTEAFF. The DNA for the CDR3 is TGTGCCAGCAGCCTGGGATTGAGAGGAACTGAAGCTTTCTTT.

CDR3 region: CASTLDMSYGYTF. Here the CDR3 DNA reads TGTGCCAGCACCCTGGATATGTCCTATGGCTACACCTTC. This chain joins TRBV5-4 and TRBJ1-2; D unclear. The ends were cut back, 6 bases at V and 4 bases at J, with 13 bases in the middle. CDR3 size: 13 residues. CDR1 and CDR2 from the germline V gene are SGHNT and YYREEE (reference sequence).

The DNA of the CDR3 is TGTGCCAGCAGTGTCGGGGGGATAGTTTCCTACGAGCAGTACTTC. Encoded protein: CASSVGGIVSYEQYF. The V call is TRBV28, the J call TRBJ2-7, with 7 bases matching TRBD2. V was clipped by 5 bases and J by 1 base; unmatched bases: 8. Germline V lookup: CDR1 MDHEN, CDR2 SYDVKM. The CDR3 has 15 residues. Full variable domain (remainder filled in from reference TRBV28 and TRBJ2-7): DVKVTQSSRYLVKRTGEKVFLECVQDMDHENMFWYRQDPGLGLRLIYFSYDVKMKEKGDIPEGYSVSREKKERFSLILESASTNQTSMYLCASSVGGIVSYEQYFGPGTRLTVT.

V gene TRBV4-3 combines with J gene TRBJ2-7, with D possibly being TRBD1 (6 bases). The V and J ends lost 6 bases and 3 bases respectively, with 18 bases between them. The CDR3 extends over 15 amino acids. Germline V gene sequence: CDR1 LGHNA, CDR2 YSLEER. As DNA, the CDR3 is TGCGCCAGCAGTAATCCCCGGGACACCGACTACGAGCAGTACTTC. Translated, it gives CASSNPRDTDYEQYF.

This chain connects TRBV27 to TRBJ2-5, with D perhaps matching TRBD1 or TRBD2 (5 bases each). The CDR3 has 14 residues. V was cut by 2 bases and J by 0 bases, with 7 bases left in between. CDR1 is MNHEY and CDR2 is SMNVEV in the germline V gene (reference sequence). The CDR3 loop reads CASSLGGHQETQYF. DNA of the CDR3: TGTGCCAGCAGTTTAGGGGGTCACCAAGAGACCCAGTACTTC.